This T cell receptor (beta chain) was profiled in a study of shared clonotypes between healthy human individuals. Germline lookup yields CDR1 SNHLY and CDR2 FYNNEI. The CDR3 consists of 13 residues. V lost 10 bases to trimming and J lost 4 bases, with 17 bases between them. Broader study findings: Represented diversity, genetic and exposure-history alike, was limited by few donors.

The run depth of the assay was deep. Data came from immunoSEQ multiplex PCR; TCRdb stores just in-frame clones and leaves some out. The table lists 2.5 million or so clones, around 94% of them singletons. Worth noting for this clone: The antigen remains unidentified.

This sequence was found in a man younger than 35 in good health. The V gene is TRBV2, the J gene TRBJ2-7; D ambiguous. Input material: naive CD4+ T cells sorted from blood. Stated subset: CD45RA+ positively selected. CDR3: CATKETSTYEQYF. Here the CDR3 DNA reads TGTGCCACCAAAGAGACGTCGACGTACGAGCAGTACTTC.